The 31 T cell receptor beta chains listed next were all sequenced from one sample in a study of T cells in localized non-small cell lung cancer. Sequencing used immunoSEQ multiplex PCR; TCRdb keeps in-frame clones, though not all of them. The table has 30,000 to 35,000 clones, about nine tenths seen once. Sequenced material: peripheral blood, taken before any cancer treatment. Source of these receptors: a woman aged 35 to 75 with stage I lung adenocarcinoma.

The chain employs TRBV7-9 and TRBJ1-5; no clear D gene. V lost 5 bases to trimming and J lost 4 bases, with 6 bases between them. Germline loops: CDR1 SEHNR, CDR2 FQNEAQ (reference sequence). CDR3 length equals 12 residues. The CDR3, as DNA: TGTGCCAGCAGCCAAGCAAATCAGCCCCAGCATTTT. Translation: CASSQANQPQHF.

This clone appeared a single time. The gene calls are TRBV15 and TRBJ2-5; TRBD2 agrees at 9 bases. The ends lost 0 bases at V and 0 bases at J; junction bases unmatched: 8. The CDR3 is made up of 18 amino acids. CDR1 is LNHNV and CDR2 is YYDKDF in the germline V gene (reference sequence). This CDR3 is CATSRDRSSGVYQETQYF. In DNA form, the CDR3 reads TGTGCCACCAGCAGAGATAGGTCTAGCGGGGTTTACCAAGAGACCCAGTACTTC.

V is TRBV7-9 and J is TRBJ2-6; D is possibly TRBD2 (6 bases). CDR1 is SEHNR and CDR2 is FQNEAQ in the germline V gene (reference sequence). This CDR3 spans 16 amino acids. Trimming pared 4 bases from V and 1 base from J, leaving 11 bases between. The CDR3: CASSSGDLSGANVLTF. The CDR3, as DNA: TGTGCCAGCAGCTCGGGAGATCTATCTGGGGCCAACGTCCTGACTTTC.

A note on this clone: Different DNA sequences within this sample yield the same CDR3. V gene TRBV5-1 combines with J gene TRBJ2-2, with no clear D. CDR1 and CDR2 (germline): SGHRS, YFSETQ. V was pared by 4 bases and J by 0 bases, with 10 bases between. This CDR3 contains 15 residues. In DNA form, the CDR3 reads TGCGCCAGCAGCCCCGATAGACCGAACACCGGGGAGCTGTTTTTT. Protein: CASSPDRPNTGELFF.

This rearrangement joins TRBV18 to TRBJ1-5; the D gene is possibly TRBD1 (6 bases). The V gene's germline CDR1 is KGHSH and CDR2 LQKENI. V was cut by 2 bases and J by 6 bases, with 8 bases left in between. The CDR3 extends over 13 amino acids. The CDR3 nucleotides are TGTGCCAGCTCACCAGCACAGGGTCAGCCCCAGCATTTT. Translation gives CASSPAQGQPQHF.

This chain links TRBV6-5 with TRBJ1-5, with D tentatively TRBD1 (5 bases). Trimming took off 5 bases at V and 1 base at J, with 9 bases between the two ends. CDR1 is MNHEY and CDR2 is SVGAGI in the germline V gene. The CDR3 totals 14 residues. The CDR3 DNA follows: TGTGCCAGCAGTGGAGGGGAGAGCAATCAGCCCCAGCATTTT. Translated, it gives CASSGGESNQPQHF.

CDR3 in amino acids: CASSFLGLGLYNEQFF. The DNA of the CDR3 is TGTGCCAGCAGTTTCCTGGGACTAGGCCTCTACAATGAGCAGTTCTTC. The chain combines TRBV27 with TRBJ2-1, with 8 bases lining up with TRBD2. This CDR3 is 16 amino acids long. The germline V gene has CDR1 MNHEY and CDR2 SMNVEV (reference sequence). V was pared by 3 bases and J by 3 bases, with 7 bases of the junction left unmatched.

This rearrangement joins TRBV5-1 to TRBJ2-5; TRBD2 is a possible D gene (6 bases). This CDR3 has 15 residues. In germline, CDR1 is SGHRS, CDR2 YFSETQ. The ends were cut back, 3 bases at V and 4 bases at J, with 16 bases in the middle. DNA for the CDR3: TGCGCCAGCAGCTCGGTGAGCGGGTCCCGAGAGACCCAGTACTTC. Its translation: CASSSVSGSRETQYF.

J is TRBJ1-5 and V is TRBV7-8; D possibly corresponds to TRBD1 (5 bases). Germline-derived CDR1 and CDR2 are SGHVS and FQNEAQ. This CDR3 is 16 amino acids long. Trimming stripped 5 bases from V and 0 bases from J, with 14 bases between. This chain's CDR3 is CASSVGGGNSNQPQHF. In nucleotides, the CDR3 is TGTGCCAGCAGCGTTGGGGGGGGGAATAGCAATCAGCCCCAGCATTTT.

The table lists this clone with a count of one. V usage is TRBV28 and J usage is TRBJ2-5; the D gene is possibly TRBD2 (6 bases). The CDR3 is 15 amino acids. V lost 2 bases to trimming and J lost 5 bases, with 15 bases between them. Germline loops: CDR1 MDHEN, CDR2 SYDVKM. This CDR3 reads CASSLMGGVAETQYF. As DNA, the CDR3 is TGTGCCAGCAGTTTAATGGGCGGGGTGGCGGAGACCCAGTACTTC.

CDR3 DNA: TGTGCCAGCAGTTTGGGACAGGGAAAGAATGAGCAGTTCTTC. As protein: CASSLGQGKNEQFF. The chain couples TRBV6-5 to TRBJ2-1, with TRBD1 matching over 9 bases. The CDR3 contains 14 residues. V shed 4 bases, J shed 7 bases, and the junction held 5 bases outside the gene matches. Germline V gene data show CDR1 as MNHEY and CDR2 as SVGAGI.

The chain has TRBV9 and TRBJ2-3; 9 bases are a match to TRBD2. Germline V CDR1 and CDR2: SGDLS, YYNGEE. CDR3 size: 17 residues. J was trimmed by 1 base and V by 3 bases; bases with no gene match: 9. The CDR3 spells CASSAPSRGGRTDTQYF. CDR3 nucleotides: TGTGCCAGCAGCGCTCCGTCGCGGGGGGGTCGCACAGATACGCAGTATTTT.

The rearrangement joins TRBV14 to TRBJ1-3; no reliable D call. CDR1 is SGHDN, CDR2 FVKESK, per germline. The V end was cut by 4 bases, the J end by 2 bases, with 6 bases between. This CDR3 spans 13 amino acids. The CDR3 DNA reads as TGTGCCAGCAGCCTTAAGGCTGGAAACACCATATATTTT. Its translation: CASSLKAGNTIYF.

This rearrangement joins TRBV4-3 to TRBJ2-4, with D tentatively TRBD2 (5 bases). In germline, CDR1 is LGHNA, CDR2 YSLEER. Trimming took 0 bases from V and 4 from J, leaving 7 bases between them. The CDR3 is 14 amino acids. Here the CDR3 reads CASSQDPGKNIQYF. The CDR3 DNA follows: TGCGCCAGCAGCCAAGATCCGGGGAAAAACATTCAGTACTTC.

The chain employs TRBV7-8 and TRBJ1-2; no definite D call. Germline CDR1 reads SGHVS; CDR2 reads FQNEAQ. This CDR3 is built from 12 residues. Trimming took 0 bases from V and 2 from J, leaving 1 base between them. CDR3 sequence: CASSLANYGYTF. The CDR3 coding sequence is TGTGCCAGCAGCTTAGCCAACTATGGCTACACCTTC.

This chain uses TRBV10-3 with TRBJ1-1, with unresolved D. Germline loops: CDR1 ENHRY, CDR2 SYGVKD. This CDR3 is 13 amino acids long. Trimming removed 7 bases at V and 2 bases at J, with 11 bases between. CDR3 in amino acids: CAIKLEGNTEAFF. The CDR3, as DNA: TGTGCCATCAAGCTGGAGGGAAACACTGAAGCTTTCTTT.

The chain recombines TRBV18 with TRBJ2-3; D possibly matches TRBD1 or TRBD2 (5 bases each). Per germline, CDR1 KGHSH and CDR2 LQKENI. V was cut by 4 bases and J by 2 bases, with 16 bases left in between. This CDR3 contains 16 residues. CDR3 DNA sequence: TGTGCCAGCTCACAAGGGACCGTGACTTTCACAGATACGCAGTATTTT. It translates to CASSQGTVTFTDTQYF. Filled out from reference TRBV18 and TRBJ2-3, the complete variable domain reads NAGVMQNPRHLVRRRGQEARLRCSPMKGHSHVYWYRQLPEEGLKFMVYLQKENIIDESGMPKERFSAEFPKEGPSILRIQQVVRGDSAAYFCASSQGTVTFTDTQYFGPGTRLTVL.

V gene TRBV27 combines with J gene TRBJ1-4; D is perhaps TRBD1 (6 bases). The germline gives CDR1 MNHEY, CDR2 SMNVEV (reference sequence). Trimming stripped 8 bases from V and 0 bases from J, with 16 bases between. The CDR3 spans 16 residues. CDR3 sequence reads: CASAFTEGATNEKLFF. For the CDR3, the DNA is TGTGCCAGCGCCTTTACGGAGGGGGCAACTAATGAAAAACTGTTTTTT.

The chain joins TRBV7-2 to TRBJ2-5, with TRBD1 matching over 10 bases. Trimming cost V 6 bases and J 1 base; bases outside gene matches: 2. The CDR3 runs to 14 residues. From germline, CDR1 is SGHTA and CDR2 FQGNSA. The CDR3 is CASRRDRGQETQYF. The CDR3 region has the DNA TGTGCCAGCAGACGGGACAGGGGCCAAGAGACCCAGTACTTC.

The CDR3 bases are TGTGCCAGTAGTATACAGGTGGTGGGAAACACCATATATTTT. This translates into CASSIQVVGNTIYF. This rearrangement joins TRBV19 to TRBJ1-3; unclear D gene. The CDR3 runs to 14 residues. The V gene lost 2 bases and the J gene lost 4 bases, with 9 bases spanning the gap. CDR1 is LNHDA and CDR2 is SQIVND in the germline V gene (reference sequence).

In its sample, this clone was seen once. The rearrangement joins TRBV7-2 to TRBJ1-2; D call uncertain. The CDR3 runs to 15 residues. The V and J ends lost 4 bases and 7 bases respectively, with 19 bases between them. CDR1 is SGHTA and CDR2 is FQGNSA in the germline V gene. CDR3 in DNA: TGTGCCAGCAGCTCCCAGGTCGTGGGATCCCCTGGCTACACCTTC. This encodes CASSSQVVGSPGYTF.

This chain joins TRBV5-6 and TRBJ2-7, with D possibly TRBD2 on 6 matching bases. Germline loops: CDR1 SGHDT, CDR2 YYEEEE. Trimming cost V 3 bases and J 3 bases, with 13 bases left between them. CDR3 size: 14 residues. Here the CDR3 reads CASSWGDARYEQYF. CDR3 nucleotide sequence: TGTGCCAGCAGCTGGGGGGACGCCCGCTACGAGCAGTACTTC. Using reference TRBV5-6 and TRBJ2-7 for the parts outside the CDR3, the full variable domain is DAGVTQSPTHLIKTRGQQVTLRCSPKSGHDTVSWYQQALGQGPQFIFQYYEEEERQRGNFPDRFSGHQFPNYSSELNVNALLLGDSALYLCASSWGDARYEQYFGPGTRLTVT.

The V gene is TRBV5-6, the J gene TRBJ2-5; no clear D. The DNA matches TRBJ2-7 better at its end, which makes the J call doubtful. The CDR3 has 14 amino acids. The germline CDR1 and CDR2 sequences are SGHDT and YYEEEE. CDR3 region: CASSVRTGSYEQYF. The CDR3 bases are TGTGCCAGCAGCGTGCGGACGGGCTCCTACGAGCAGTACTTC.

The chain has TRBV14 and TRBJ2-7; D unclear. The CDR3 has 14 residues. Germline V gene sequence: CDR1 SGHDN, CDR2 FVKESK. V was pared by 2 bases and J by 3 bases, with 11 bases between. CDR3 loop: CASSQWRTRYEQYF. The CDR3 DNA is TGTGCCAGCAGCCAATGGCGGACCCGCTACGAGCAGTACTTC.

V gene TRBV6-5 combines with J gene TRBJ2-1; 9 bases fit TRBD1. CDR1 and CDR2 from the germline V gene are MNHEY and SVGAGI. V was clipped by 2 bases and J by 8 bases; unmatched bases: 10. The length of the CDR3 is 16 residues. CDR3 amino acids: CASSYLDGQGIDEQFF. CDR3 DNA sequence: TGTGCCAGCAGTTACCTTGACGGACAGGGGATAGATGAGCAGTTCTTC.

Turning to this clone: One end of the junction is discordant with germline, which a read error may explain. In the same sample, other DNA sequences code for this CDR3. The chain recombines TRBV30 with TRBJ1-2; no definite D call. The CDR3 length is 14 residues. The germline V gene encodes CDR1 GTSNPN and CDR2 SVGIG (reference sequence). CDR3 DNA: TGTGCCTGGAGTGTAACCCCCCATTCCTATGGATACACCTTC. It encodes CAWSVTPHSYGYTF.

V and J are TRBV7-2 and TRBJ1-2; D is uncertain. This CDR3 has 15 amino acids. Germline CDR1 SGHTA, CDR2 FQGNSA. V lost 4 bases and J 2 bases, leaving 14 bases between the germline ends. Here the CDR3 reads CASSYGPPVNYGYTF. The CDR3 bases are TGTGCCAGCAGCTACGGACCCCCAGTGAACTATGGCTACACCTTC.

This chain links TRBV7-8 with TRBJ1-2; D uncertain. V was trimmed by 5 bases and J by 2 bases, leaving 6 bases between them. The CDR3 extends over 12 amino acids. Germline V CDR1 and CDR2: SGHVS, FQNEAQ. CDR3 bases: TGTGCCAGCAGCATCGCCAACTATGGCTACACCTTC. This codes for CASSIANYGYTF.

The rearrangement uses TRBV5-6 and TRBJ1-2; 7 bases map to TRBD1. V dropped 4 bases and J dropped 4; count of bases not matched to a gene: 7. The CDR3 is made up of 14 amino acids. Germline V lookup: CDR1 SGHDT, CDR2 YYEEEE. CDR3 DNA: TGTGCCAGCAGCACGGGACAGAGTTTCTATGGCTACACCTTC. It yields the protein CASSTGQSFYGYTF.

This clone has only a few counts. This chain uses TRBV7-2 with TRBJ1-1; D gene ambiguous. V dropped 1 base and J dropped 4 bases, with 13 bases sitting between them. This CDR3 has 15 amino acids. From germline, CDR1 is SGHTA and CDR2 FQGNSA. CDR3 sequence reads: CASSLGAPRITEAFF. The CDR3 region has the DNA TGTGCCAGCAGCTTAGGGGCTCCCAGGATCACTGAAGCTTTCTTT.

V gene TRBV4-3 combines with J gene TRBJ2-7; tentative D call: TRBD2 (7 bases). The CDR3 totals 18 residues. The germline CDR1 and CDR2 sequences are LGHNA and YSLEER. With 1 base removed from V and 1 base from J, the gap between germline ends came to 20 bases. CDR3 DNA: TGCGCCAGCAGCCAAGCAGGTAGTCGGGGGGCGAGATCCTACGAGCAGTACTTC. Amino acids: CASSQAGSRGARSYEQYF.